This TCR beta chain derives from a study of cytomegalovirus exposure and HLA in healthy donors. Details on this clone: Its antigen remains unidentified.

Study observations and caveats: Researchers counted 164 TCR beta chains as cytomegalovirus-associated.

Both 60 Vbeta primers and 13 Jbeta primers went into the PCR. TCRdb's table, derived via immunoSEQ multiplex PCR, lists solely in-frame clones and lacks some. Seen in this sample are tens of thousands of clones; the ten most common clones hold over 9%. Sequenced input: PBMCs. This sequence was found in a woman aged 25 to 39 in good health and CMV-seropositive.

The CDR3: CASSPDGRGQGDRGTIYF. In DNA, the CDR3 is TGTGCCAGCAGCCCCGATGGTCGGGGACAGGGTGATAGGGGCACCATATATTTT. This rearrangement joins TRBV9 to TRBJ1-3, with 9 bases identical to TRBD1. Germline CDR1 reads SGDLS; CDR2 reads YYNGEE. V was pared by 4 bases and J by 9 bases, with 20 bases of the junction left unmatched. The length of the CDR3 is 18 residues.